This TCR beta chain came from a study of beta chain features in type 1 diabetes (dated 2018 in TCRdb). Regarding the complete study: Mean age, gender distribution, total cell number and subset yield did not differ between patients and healthy donors. A total of some 110 million sorted cells were examined across all samples, and a strong correlation was observed between cell number per subset and RNA yield. Regulatory and stem cell-like memory subsets were obtained from only 8 patients and roughly 8 healthy donors, while naive and central memory subsets were obtained from all 28 donors. In the study, TCRB repertoires of sorted circulating CD4+ T cell subsets from recently diagnosed type 1 diabetes patients were compared with those of matched healthy donors. On the study overall, not on this receptor specifically: Only small numbers of individuals were included in the HLA sub-analyses, which left unresolved whether HLA type had any influence on TCRB rearrangement. In all four CD4+ subsets, TCRB CDR3 length was moderately but significantly shorter in type 1 diabetes patients. Because cDNA was sequenced instead of genomic DNA, activated cells with high expression could be over-represented, although the groups did not differ in activation or CD3 levels. At VDJ recombination sites, patients with type 1 diabetes made fewer insertions and deleted more nucleotides, a pattern implying thymic rearrangement abnormalities. Naive, central memory and regulatory TCRB repertoires appeared more similar among patients than among healthy donors. PCR may preferentially amplify shorter templates, but because patient and control samples were amplified and corrected together, any resulting skew would affect both groups equally.

V drops 4 bases and J drops 2 bases, leaving 11 bases in between. The CDR3 runs 14 amino acids, cysteine and phenylalanine included. Kept here is only the CDR3 DNA, which spans 42 bases and is read in frame from base 1. The germline V gene encodes CDR1 LGHNA and CDR2 YNFKEQ. This clone was detected a few times. What antigen it recognizes has not been identified. No qualities accompany the bases; no much larger clone lies one base away. Each donor gave one peripheral blood draw, around 100 mL on average, collected into heparinised tubes. A BD FACSAria II and a panel including CD45RO, CCR7, CD25, CD127, CD95 and CD27 were used to sort naive, central memory, regulatory and stem cell-like memory CD4+ T cells. A purity above 98% was achieved for all sorted populations. PBMCs were isolated right away by Lymphoprep density gradient centrifugation and were stained directly, without culture. To minimize batch effects, samples were stained and sorted in pairs, one healthy donor with one patient per experiment.

All of the isolated RNA was reverse transcribed with the High Capacity cDNA Reverse Transcription Kit, so expressed TCRB transcripts were sequenced. Naive, central memory and regulatory T cell samples underwent deep immunoSEQ sequencing, averaging around 3.6 million total reads per sample. Sorted cells were lysed in RLT buffer, and RNA was extracted using DNase-treated RNeasy Micro or Mini kits according to cell number. To prevent cross-contamination, each cell subset was processed individually, whereas patient and healthy donor samples were processed jointly. The immunoSEQ multiplex PCR was used to amplify TCRB sequences from cDNA, yielding 87-bp fragments that span the CDR3 region. The amplicons were sequenced using the Illumina HiSeq platform. As for the authors' bioinformatics: Synthetic template baselines were used to correct PCR bias computationally, reads within Hamming distance 2 were collapsed, and singletons that could not be merged were discarded. Reads were aligned against IMGT to assign V, D and J genes, CDR3 length and insertions or deletions at six rearrangement sites. Within each subset, clonotype counts were normalized to the number of sorted cells before true diversity and Gini coefficients were calculated with the tcR R package. The overlap coefficient, calculated on TCRB nucleotide sequences, was used to measure repertoire sharing. TCRdb obtained this table from immuneACCESS and retained in-frame rearrangements with V and J assigned. These tables miss some clones; where compared with another copy, unresolved V genes account for less than half of the shortfall, and the remainder is unexplained. V and J calls and clone size come straight from that table; D and trimming were deduced from the DNA. In this sample the table shows around 160,000 clones, roughly 9% of which occur a single time. The top ten clonotypes cover roughly 0.72% of the sample.

Sequenced sample: central memory CD4+ T cells from blood. The rearrangement combines TRBV4-2 with TRBJ1-1, with a tentative D gene TRBD1 over 5 matching bases. This receptor was taken from a woman between 25 and 40 years old with type 1 diabetes. The DNA sequence is given as TGTGCCAGCAGCCCCCCCGGGACTAACACTGAAGCTTTCTTT. Translation gives CASSPPGTNTEAFF.